These 24 T cell receptor beta chains share one sample of origin, sequenced in a study of Ad26.COV2.S vaccination and SARS-CoV-2 variants. Treatment specified: some 20 received Ad26.COV2.S at low or high dose, single or two shots; about five received placebo; per-sample allocation not given. Repertoires come from day 63 after the first vaccine or placebo injection. The table came from immunoSEQ multiplex PCR; TCRdb's copy has only in-frame clones and leaves some out. The sample contains fewer than 400,000 clones, approximately 90% of which appear only once. The material sequenced was peripheral blood, taken in a trial of Ad26.COV2.S vaccine versus placebo. These receptors originate from a person aged 18-60 years who received the Ad26.COV2.S COVID-19 vaccine or a placebo.

The chain couples TRBV6-5 to TRBJ2-7; D tentatively fits TRBD1 or TRBD2 (6 bases each). The length of the CDR3 is 12 residues. The V end was cut by 7 bases, the J end by 6 bases, with 13 bases between. The germline V gene has CDR1 MNHEY and CDR2 SVGAGI. CDR3 DNA: TGTGCCAGCACCCAAGGGGGGTCCGAGCAGTACTTC. Residues: CASTQGGSEQYF.

The gene calls are TRBV7-2 and TRBJ2-7; D may be TRBD1 (5 bases). This CDR3 region has 14 residues. CDR1 SGHTA and CDR2 FQGNSA come from the germline V gene. Trimming shortened V by 1 base and J by 7 bases, and 14 bases separated the two germline ends. Written as DNA, the CDR3 is TGTGCCAGCAGCTTAGGCTCAGGGTCCGGGGAGCAGTACTTC. Protein product: CASSLGSGSGEQYF.

This clone is a singleton in its sample. The chain uses TRBV11-3 and TRBJ2-3; maybe TRBD2 (6 bases). Germline V CDR1 and CDR2: SGHNT, YENEEA. This CDR3 has 15 amino acids. V was shortened by 5 bases and J by 0 bases, with 12 bases between the two germline ends. The CDR3 loop is CASSHEGLSTDTQYF. The CDR3 DNA reads as TGTGCCAGCAGCCACGAGGGACTTAGCACAGATACGCAGTATTTT.

The V call is TRBV6-6, the J call TRBJ1-6; D remains unclear. This CDR3 comprises 13 residues. From germline, CDR1 is MNHNY and CDR2 SVGAGI (reference sequence). Deletions cut 5 bases from V and 8 bases from J, with 10 bases between. The CDR3 here is CASSPLPDSPLHF. The CDR3 coding sequence is TGTGCCAGCAGTCCTCTGCCAGATTCACCCCTCCACTTT.

This chain links TRBV5-1 with TRBJ2-1; 9 bases agree with TRBD2. The ends lost 3 bases at V and 4 bases at J; junction bases unmatched: 8. CDR1 and CDR2 from the germline V gene are SGHRS and YFSETQ. This CDR3 spans 16 amino acids. The CDR3 loop is CASSSLAGAEYNEQFF. The CDR3, as DNA: TGCGCCAGCAGCTCCTTAGCGGGGGCAGAATACAATGAGCAGTTCTTC. Drawing the rest from reference TRBV5-1 and TRBJ2-1, the complete variable domain is KAGVTQTPRYLIKTRGQQVTLSCSPISGHRSVSWYQQTPGQGLQFLFEYFSETQRNKGNFPGRFSGRQFSNSRSEMNVSTLELGDSALYLCASSSLAGAEYNEQFFGPGTRLTVL.

The chain is built from TRBV18 and TRBJ1-2, with 10 bases identical to TRBD1. The length of the CDR3 is 13 residues. The germline CDR1 and CDR2 sequences are KGHSH and LQKENI. Trimming removed 2 bases from V and 7 bases from J; junction bases left unmatched: 1. CDR3 in DNA: TGTGCCAGCTCACCAGGGACAGGGGTTGGCTACACCTTC. Translated, it gives CASSPGTGVGYTF.

V is TRBV6-4 and J is TRBJ1-6; no clear D gene. The CDR3 contains 14 residues. Trimming shortened V by 3 bases and J by 10 bases, and 13 bases separated the two germline ends. Germline lookup yields CDR1 MRHNA and CDR2 SNTAGT. This chain's CDR3 is CASSEGSPGSPLHF. The CDR3, as DNA: TGTGCCAGCAGTGAGGGCAGCCCCGGGTCACCCCTCCACTTT.

This chain joins TRBV15 and TRBJ1-1; a weak D match, TRBD1 (5 bases). CDR1 and CDR2 from the germline V gene are LNHNV and YYDKDF (reference sequence). The CDR3 is 13 residues long. V lost 2 bases and J 1 base, leaving 5 bases between the germline ends. DNA for the CDR3: TGTGCCACCAGCAGACAGGGGAACACTGAAGCTTTCTTT. Protein sequence: CATSRQGNTEAFF. The full variable domain, with the rest looked up from reference TRBV15 and TRBJ1-1, is DAMVIQNPRYQVTQFGKPVTLSCSQTLNHNVMYWYQQKSSQAPKLLFHYYDKDFNNEADTPDNFQSRRPNTSFCFLDIRSPGLGDTAMYLCATSRQGNTEAFFGQGTRLTVV.

The chain uses TRBV29-1 and TRBJ2-7; D possibly corresponds to TRBD2 (5 bases). This CDR3 comprises 12 residues. CDR1 SQVTM and CDR2 ANQGSEA come from the germline V gene. Deletions cut 4 bases from V and 0 bases from J, with 7 bases between. CDR3 in amino acids: CSVAGSSYEQYF. The CDR3 nucleotides read TGCAGCGTTGCGGGGAGCTCCTACGAGCAGTACTTC.

The chain links TRBV9 to TRBJ1-6; D not certain. There are 15 residues in the CDR3. The V gene lost 0 bases and the J gene lost 7 bases, with 11 bases spanning the gap. Germline CDR1 reads SGDLS; CDR2 reads YYNGEE. The CDR3 loop reads CASSVASQANSPLHF. As DNA, the CDR3 is TGTGCCAGCAGCGTAGCTTCGCAAGCCAATTCACCCCTCCACTTT.

The rearrangement uses TRBV10-1 and TRBJ2-2; TRBD1 matches 7 bases. Germline V gene sequence: CDR1 WNHNN, CDR2 SYGVQD (reference sequence). The CDR3 covers 13 residues. Trimming cost V 11 bases and J 5 bases; bases outside gene matches: 8. CDR3 in amino acids: CAPPGQSTGELFF. The CDR3 region has the DNA TGCGCCCCCCCGGGACAGTCTACCGGGGAGCTGTTTTTT.

V gene TRBV4-1 combines with J gene TRBJ2-5; no reliable D call. The ends were cut back, 2 bases at V and 1 base at J, with 2 bases in the middle. The CDR3 contains 12 residues. Germline-derived CDR1 and CDR2 are MGHRA and YSYEKL. This chain's CDR3 is CASSQPQETQYF. For the CDR3, the DNA is TGCGCCAGCAGCCAACCCCAAGAGACCCAGTACTTC.

The chain links TRBV5-1 to TRBJ2-1; 7 bases align to TRBD1. Germline values: CDR1 SGHRS, CDR2 YFSETQ. The CDR3 spans 15 residues. The trim removed 4 bases at V and 5 bases at J, leaving 9 bases unmatched. The CDR3 DNA reads as TGCGCCAGCAGCCCCGGGACAGCAACCGACAATGAGCAGTTCTTC. Protein: CASSPGTATDNEQFF.

A note on this clone: A junction end diverges from the germline sequence, so it may reflect a read error. The chain carries TRBV6-2 or TRBV6-3 and TRBJ2-3; TRBD1 or TRBD2 may be the D gene (5 bases each). The CDR3 consists of 17 residues. CDR1 and CDR2 from the germline V gene are MNHEY and SVGEGT. The CDR3 protein is CASSHLWGKLFTDTRYF. The CDR3 DNA is TGTGCCAGCAGCCACCTTTGGGGGAAGCTTTTCACAGATACGCGGTATTTT.

This chain joins TRBV29-1 and TRBJ2-2; possible D gene TRBD2, 6 bases. Trimming removed 4 bases from V and 6 bases from J, with 9 bases in between. The CDR3 is 12 residues long. CDR1 is SQVTM, CDR2 ANQGSEA, per germline. CDR3 sequence reads: CSVGPGAGELFF. Written as DNA, the CDR3 is TGCAGCGTTGGTCCGGGGGCCGGGGAGCTGTTTTTT.

The CDR3 DNA reads as TGTGCCAGCAGCTTAGCAGTGACAGGGCGCTATGGCTACACCTTC. Translated: CASSLAVTGRYGYTF. The chain employs TRBV7-2 and TRBJ1-2, with 7 bases lining up with TRBD1. The germline gives CDR1 SGHTA, CDR2 FQGNSA. V shed 0 bases and J 4 bases; nucleotides not matched to a gene: 5. The CDR3 has 15 residues.

The chain links TRBV28 to TRBJ1-3, with D perhaps TRBD1 (6 bases). The CDR3 extends over 17 amino acids. The V gene lost 6 bases and the J gene lost 4 bases, with 22 bases spanning the gap. CDR1 MDHEN and CDR2 SYDVKM come from the germline V gene. The CDR3: CASSADLTGLIGNTIYF. The CDR3, as DNA: TGTGCCAGCAGCGCAGACCTTACAGGGTTAATCGGAAACACCATATATTTT.

This rearrangement joins TRBV7-9 to TRBJ1-4; D perhaps matches TRBD1 (6 bases). V lost 5 bases and J 1 base, leaving 11 bases between the germline ends. Germline-derived CDR1 and CDR2 are SEHNR and FQNEAQ (reference sequence). CDR3 length equals 15 residues. This CDR3 reads CASSGPQGTNEKLFF. The CDR3 DNA reads as TGTGCCAGCAGCGGCCCACAGGGAACTAATGAAAAACTGTTTTTT.

The chain employs TRBV29-1 and TRBJ2-7; a weak D match, TRBD2 (6 bases). Germline assignment: CDR1 SQVTM and CDR2 ANQGSEA. The V end was cut by 4 bases, the J end by 1 base, with 20 bases between. The CDR3 spans 16 residues. CDR3 region: CSVGRAGSYLSYEQYF. CDR3 sequence (DNA): TGCAGCGTTGGAAGGGCGGGATCCTACCTTTCCTACGAGCAGTACTTC.

The chain has TRBV3-1 (or the pseudogene TRBV3-2) and TRBJ1-3; D is possibly TRBD1 (6 bases). CDR1 is LGHDT and CDR2 is YNNKEL in the germline V gene (reference sequence). The CDR3 is 14 residues long. Trimming left V 8 bases short and J 4 bases short, with 15 bases between. The CDR3 DNA reads TGTGCCAGCCGGGGGGGCGCAGGGGGAAACACCATATATTTT. It encodes CASRGGAGGNTIYF.

This chain uses TRBV19 with TRBJ1-1; no clear D. The CDR3 loop spans 13 amino acids. The germline CDR1 and CDR2 sequences are LNHDA and SQIVND (reference sequence). V was cut by 5 bases and J by 1 base, with 8 bases left in between. The CDR3 loop is CASSSQWNTEAFF. The CDR3 DNA follows: TGTGCCAGTAGTTCACAGTGGAACACTGAAGCTTTCTTT.

The V and J genes are TRBV4-2 and TRBJ2-7; D may match TRBD1 or TRBD2 (5 bases each). The CDR3 is 15 residues long. The germline CDR1 and CDR2 sequences are LGHNA and YNFKEQ. The V and J ends lost 0 bases and 1 base respectively, with 10 bases between them. In DNA form, the CDR3 reads TGTGCCAGCAGCCAAGAATGGGGGTTGTCCTACGAGCAGTACTTC. It yields the protein CASSQEWGLSYEQYF.

The J gene is TRBJ2-3, the V gene TRBV19; TRBD2 matches at 9 bases. This CDR3 has 14 amino acids. Germline V CDR1 and CDR2: LNHDA, SQIVND (reference sequence). The trim removed 5 bases at V and 3 bases at J, leaving 3 bases unmatched. The CDR3 sequence is CASSGTSWTDTQYF. CDR3 bases: TGTGCCAGTAGTGGGACTAGCTGGACAGATACGCAGTATTTT.

The V gene is TRBV23-1, the J gene TRBJ2-7; TRBD1 matches at 7 bases. TRBV23-1 is an open reading frame, and its role is uncertain. This CDR3 comprises 15 residues. The V gene end was trimmed by 8 bases and the J gene end by 4 bases; junction bases not matched to a gene: 14. CDR3 region: CASGLRQGGRYEQYF. The CDR3 DNA follows: TGCGCCAGCGGCCTTCGACAGGGCGGAAGATACGAGCAGTACTTC.